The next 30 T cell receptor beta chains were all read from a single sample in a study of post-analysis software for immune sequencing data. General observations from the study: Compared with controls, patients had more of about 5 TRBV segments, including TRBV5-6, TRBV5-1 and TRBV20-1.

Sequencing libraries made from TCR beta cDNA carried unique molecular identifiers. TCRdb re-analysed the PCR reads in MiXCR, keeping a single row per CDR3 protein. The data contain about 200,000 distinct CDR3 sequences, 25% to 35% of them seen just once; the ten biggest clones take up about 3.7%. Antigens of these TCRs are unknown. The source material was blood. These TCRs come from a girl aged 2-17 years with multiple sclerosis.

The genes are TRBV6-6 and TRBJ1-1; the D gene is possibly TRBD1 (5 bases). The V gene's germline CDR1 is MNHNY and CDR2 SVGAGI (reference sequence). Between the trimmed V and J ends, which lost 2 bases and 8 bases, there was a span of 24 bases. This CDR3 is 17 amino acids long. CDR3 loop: CASSYREKTGRTLEAFF. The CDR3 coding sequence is TGTGCCAGCAGTTACCGGGAAAAGACCGGGAGGACACTGGAAGCTTTCTTT.

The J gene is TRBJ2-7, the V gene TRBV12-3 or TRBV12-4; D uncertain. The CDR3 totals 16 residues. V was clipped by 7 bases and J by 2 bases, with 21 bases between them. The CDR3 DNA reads TGTGCCAGCAAGGAAATAACGGGCCTAAGTACCTACGAGCAGTACTTC. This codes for CASKEITGLSTYEQYF.

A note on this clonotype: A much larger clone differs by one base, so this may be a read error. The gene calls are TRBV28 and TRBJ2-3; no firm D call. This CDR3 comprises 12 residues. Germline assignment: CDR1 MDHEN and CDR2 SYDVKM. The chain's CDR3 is CAGRGSGDTQYF. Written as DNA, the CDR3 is TGTGCCGGCAGAGGATCTGGAGATACGCAGTATTTT.

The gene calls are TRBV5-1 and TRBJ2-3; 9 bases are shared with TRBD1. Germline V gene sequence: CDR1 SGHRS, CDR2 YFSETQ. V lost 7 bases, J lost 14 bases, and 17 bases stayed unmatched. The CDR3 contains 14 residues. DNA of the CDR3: TGCGCCAGCGCCCAACAGGGGGCTAATGAAAAACTGTATTTT. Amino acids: CASAQQGANEKLYF.

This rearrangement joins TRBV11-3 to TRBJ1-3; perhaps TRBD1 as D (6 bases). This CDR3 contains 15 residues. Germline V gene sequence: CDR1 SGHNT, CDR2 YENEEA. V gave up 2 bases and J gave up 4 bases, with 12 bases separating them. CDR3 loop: CASSLRGGVGNTIYF. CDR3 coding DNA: TGTGCCAGCAGCTTAAGGGGGGGCGTCGGAAACACCATATATTTT. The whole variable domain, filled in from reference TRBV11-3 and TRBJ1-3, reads EAGVVQSPRYKIIEKKQPVAFWCNPISGHNTLYWYLQNLGQGPELLIRYENEEAVDDSQLPKDRFSAERLKGVDSTLKIQPAELGDSAVYLCASSLRGGVGNTIYFGEGSWLTVV.

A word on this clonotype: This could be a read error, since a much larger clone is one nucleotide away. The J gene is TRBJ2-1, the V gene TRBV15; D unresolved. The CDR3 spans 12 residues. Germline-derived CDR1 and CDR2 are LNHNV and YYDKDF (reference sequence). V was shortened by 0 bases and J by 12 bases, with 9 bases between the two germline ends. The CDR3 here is CATSRDLMWQFF. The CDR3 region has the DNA TGTGCCACCAGCAGAGATTTGATGTGGCAGTTCTTC.

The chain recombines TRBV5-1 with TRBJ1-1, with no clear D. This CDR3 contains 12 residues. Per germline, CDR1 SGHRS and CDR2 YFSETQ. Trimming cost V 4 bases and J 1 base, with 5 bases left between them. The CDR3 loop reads CASSAENTEAFF. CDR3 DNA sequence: TGCGCCAGCAGCGCAGAGAACACTGAAGCTTTCTTT. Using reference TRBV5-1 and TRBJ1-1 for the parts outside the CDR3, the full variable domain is KAGVTQTPRYLIKTRGQQVTLSCSPISGHRSVSWYQQTPGQGLQFLFEYFSETQRNKGNFPGRFSGRQFSNSRSEMNVSTLELGDSALYLCASSAENTEAFFGQGTRLTVV.

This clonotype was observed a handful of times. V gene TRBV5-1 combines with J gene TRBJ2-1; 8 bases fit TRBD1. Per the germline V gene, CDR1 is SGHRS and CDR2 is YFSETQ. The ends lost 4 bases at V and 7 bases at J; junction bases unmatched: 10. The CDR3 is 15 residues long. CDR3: CASSGGTGVSNEQFF. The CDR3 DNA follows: TGCGCCAGCAGCGGCGGGACAGGCGTATCTAATGAGCAGTTCTTC.

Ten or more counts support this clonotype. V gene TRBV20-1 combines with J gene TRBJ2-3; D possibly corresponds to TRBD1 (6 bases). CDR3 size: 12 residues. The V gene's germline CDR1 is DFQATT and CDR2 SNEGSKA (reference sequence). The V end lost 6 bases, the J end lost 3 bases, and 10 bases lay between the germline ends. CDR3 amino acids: CSAIDRTDTQYF. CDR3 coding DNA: TGCAGTGCAATCGACAGGACAGATACGCAGTATTTT.

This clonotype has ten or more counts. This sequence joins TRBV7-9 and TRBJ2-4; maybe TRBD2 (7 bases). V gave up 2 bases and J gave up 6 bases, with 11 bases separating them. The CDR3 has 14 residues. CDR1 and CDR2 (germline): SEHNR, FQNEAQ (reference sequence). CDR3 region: CASSLRGRVNIQYF. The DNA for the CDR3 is TGTGCCAGCAGCTTAAGGGGGAGGGTAAACATTCAGTACTTC.

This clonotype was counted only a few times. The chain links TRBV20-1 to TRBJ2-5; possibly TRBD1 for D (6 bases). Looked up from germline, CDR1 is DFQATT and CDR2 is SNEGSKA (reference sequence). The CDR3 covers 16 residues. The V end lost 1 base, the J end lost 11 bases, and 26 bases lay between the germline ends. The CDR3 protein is CSARGGRVGQIYEQYF. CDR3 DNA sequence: TGCAGTGCTAGAGGTGGGCGCGTCGGACAGATTTACGAACAGTACTTC.

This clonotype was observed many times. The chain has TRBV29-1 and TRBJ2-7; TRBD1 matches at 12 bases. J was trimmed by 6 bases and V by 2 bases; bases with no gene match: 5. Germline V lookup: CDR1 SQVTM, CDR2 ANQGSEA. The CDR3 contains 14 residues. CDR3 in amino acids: CSVEYWDRGREQYF. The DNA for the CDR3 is TGCAGCGTTGAATATTGGGACAGGGGGCGCGAGCAGTACTTC.

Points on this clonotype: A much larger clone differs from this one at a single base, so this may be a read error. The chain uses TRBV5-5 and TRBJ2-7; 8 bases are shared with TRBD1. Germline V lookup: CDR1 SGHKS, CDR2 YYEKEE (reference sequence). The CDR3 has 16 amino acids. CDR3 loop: CASSYLTGTGSYEQHF. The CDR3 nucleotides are TGTGCCAGCAGTTATCTGACCGGGACAGGTTCCTACGAGCAGCACTTC.

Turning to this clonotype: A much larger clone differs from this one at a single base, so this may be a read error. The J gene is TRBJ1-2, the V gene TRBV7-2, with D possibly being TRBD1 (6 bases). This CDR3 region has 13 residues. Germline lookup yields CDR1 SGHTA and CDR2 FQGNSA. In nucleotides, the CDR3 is TGTGCCAGCAGCTCCCCAGGGGACTATAGCTACACCTTC. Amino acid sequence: CASSSPGDYSYTF. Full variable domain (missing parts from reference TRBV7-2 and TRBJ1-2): GAGVSQSPSNKVTEKGKDVELRCDPISGHTALYWYRQSLGQGLEFLIYFQGNSAPDKSGLPSDRFSAERTGGSVSTLTIQRTQQEDSAVYLCASSSPGDYSYTFGSGTRLTVV.

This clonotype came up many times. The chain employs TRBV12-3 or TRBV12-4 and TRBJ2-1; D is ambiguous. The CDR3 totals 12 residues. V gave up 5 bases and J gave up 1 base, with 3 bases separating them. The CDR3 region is CASSRSYNEQFF. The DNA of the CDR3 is TGTGCCAGCAGTCGGTCCTACAATGAGCAGTTCTTC.

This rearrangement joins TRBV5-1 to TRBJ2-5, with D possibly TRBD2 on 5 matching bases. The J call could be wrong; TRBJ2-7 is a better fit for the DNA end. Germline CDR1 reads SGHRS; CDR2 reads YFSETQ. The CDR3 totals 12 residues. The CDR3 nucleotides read TGCGCCAGCAGCTTGCTAGAGGGCGAGCAGTACTTC. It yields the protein CASSLLEGEQYF.

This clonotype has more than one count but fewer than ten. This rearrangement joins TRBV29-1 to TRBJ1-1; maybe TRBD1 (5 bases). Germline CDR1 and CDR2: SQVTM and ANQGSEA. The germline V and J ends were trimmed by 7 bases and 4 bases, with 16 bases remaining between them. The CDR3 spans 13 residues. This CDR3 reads CSAPQVGGTEAFF. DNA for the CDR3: TGCAGCGCCCCACAGGTCGGCGGCACTGAAGCTTTCTTT.

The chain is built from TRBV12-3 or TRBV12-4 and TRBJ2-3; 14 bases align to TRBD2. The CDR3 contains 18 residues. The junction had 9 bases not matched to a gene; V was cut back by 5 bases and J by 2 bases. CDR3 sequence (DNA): TGTGCCAGCAGTCCCGGACTAGCGGGGGGATCTTACACAGATACGCAGTATTTT. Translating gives CASSPGLAGGSYTDTQYF.

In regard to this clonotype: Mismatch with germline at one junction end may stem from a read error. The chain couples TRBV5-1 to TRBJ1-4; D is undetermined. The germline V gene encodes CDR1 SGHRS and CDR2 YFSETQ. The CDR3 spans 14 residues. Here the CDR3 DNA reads TGCGCCAGCAGCTTCACTGCAACTAATGAAAAACGGTTTTTT. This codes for CASSFTATNEKRFF.

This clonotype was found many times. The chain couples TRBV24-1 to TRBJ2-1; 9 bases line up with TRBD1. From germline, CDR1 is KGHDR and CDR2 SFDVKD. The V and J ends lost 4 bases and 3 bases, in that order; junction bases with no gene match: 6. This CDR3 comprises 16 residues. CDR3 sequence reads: CATSEWTGEGYNEQFF. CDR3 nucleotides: TGTGCCACCAGTGAATGGACAGGGGAGGGCTACAATGAGCAGTTCTTC.

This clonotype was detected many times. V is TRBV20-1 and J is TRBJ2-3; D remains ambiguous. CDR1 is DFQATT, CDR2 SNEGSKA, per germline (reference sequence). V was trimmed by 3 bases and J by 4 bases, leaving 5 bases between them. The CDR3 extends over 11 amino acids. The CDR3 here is CSASDPDTQYF. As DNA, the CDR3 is TGCAGTGCTAGCGACCCAGATACGCAGTATTTT.

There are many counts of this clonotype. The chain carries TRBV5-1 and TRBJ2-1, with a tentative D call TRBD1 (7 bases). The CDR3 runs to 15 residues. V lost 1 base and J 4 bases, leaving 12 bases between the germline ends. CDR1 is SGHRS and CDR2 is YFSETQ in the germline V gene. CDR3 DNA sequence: TGCGCCAGCAGCTTGCGCCAGGGGGGATACAATGAGCAGTTCTTC. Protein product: CASSLRQGGYNEQFF. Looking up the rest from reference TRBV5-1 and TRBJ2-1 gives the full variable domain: KAGVTQTPRYLIKTRGQQVTLSCSPISGHRSVSWYQQTPGQGLQFLFEYFSETQRNKGNFPGRFSGRQFSNSRSEMNVSTLELGDSALYLCASSLRQGGYNEQFFGPGTRLTVL.

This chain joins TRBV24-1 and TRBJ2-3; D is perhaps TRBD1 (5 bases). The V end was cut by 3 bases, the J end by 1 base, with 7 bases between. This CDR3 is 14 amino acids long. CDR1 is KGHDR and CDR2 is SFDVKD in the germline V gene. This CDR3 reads CATSDPTGTDTQYF. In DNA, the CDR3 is TGTGCCACCAGTGATCCGACAGGCACAGATACGCAGTATTTT.

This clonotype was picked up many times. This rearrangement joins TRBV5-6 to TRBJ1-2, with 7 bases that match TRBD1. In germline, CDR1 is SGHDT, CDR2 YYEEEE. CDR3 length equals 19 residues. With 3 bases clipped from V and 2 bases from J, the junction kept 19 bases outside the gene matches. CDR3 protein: CASSYAAADRTGQNYGYTF. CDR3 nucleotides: TGTGCCAGCAGCTACGCCGCGGCGGACAGGACAGGCCAAAACTATGGCTACACCTTC.

CDR3 sequence reads: CASSYGVSNEQFF. The CDR3 bases are TGTGCCAGCAGTTACGGGGTTAGCAATGAGCAGTTCTTC. The chain uses TRBV6-2 or TRBV6-3 and TRBJ2-1; D call uncertain. CDR3 length: 13 residues. V was pared by 2 bases and J by 6 bases, with 8 bases between. Germline values: CDR1 MNHEY, CDR2 SVGEGT.

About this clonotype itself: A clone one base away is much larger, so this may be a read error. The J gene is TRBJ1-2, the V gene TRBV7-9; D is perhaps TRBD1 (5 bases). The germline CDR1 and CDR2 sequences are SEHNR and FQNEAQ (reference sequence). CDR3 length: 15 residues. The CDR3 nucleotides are TGTGCCGGCAGCTCAACTAGTGCAGGGATCGATGGCTACACCTTC. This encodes CAGSSTSAGIDGYTF.

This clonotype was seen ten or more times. CDR3 in DNA: TGTGCCAGCAGTTTTGGCACCTCCTACGAGCAGTACTTC. This sequence encodes CASSFGTSYEQYF. V and J are TRBV6-5 and TRBJ2-7; D is ambiguous. This CDR3 contains 13 residues. The V and J ends lost 4 bases and 0 bases respectively, with 7 bases between them. CDR1 and CDR2 (germline): MNHEY, SVGAGI.

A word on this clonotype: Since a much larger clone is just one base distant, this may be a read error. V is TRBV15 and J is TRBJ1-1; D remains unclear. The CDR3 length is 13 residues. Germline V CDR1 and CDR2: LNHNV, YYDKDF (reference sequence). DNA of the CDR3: TGTGTCACCAGCAGAGCCCCCAGGACTGAAGCTTTCTTT. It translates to CVTSRAPRTEAFF. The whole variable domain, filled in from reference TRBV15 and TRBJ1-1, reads DAMVIQNPRYQVTQFGKPVTLSCSQTLNHNVMYWYQQKSSQAPKLLFHYYDKDFNNEADTPDNFQSRRPNTSFCFLDIRSPGLGDTAMYLCVTSRAPRTEAFFGQGTRLTVV.

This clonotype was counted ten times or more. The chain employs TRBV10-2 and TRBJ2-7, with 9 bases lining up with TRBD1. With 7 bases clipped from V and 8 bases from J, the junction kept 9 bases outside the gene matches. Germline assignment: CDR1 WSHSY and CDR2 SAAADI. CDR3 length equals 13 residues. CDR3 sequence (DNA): TGCGCCAGCACGTTAGGGACAGGGAACCAGCAGTACTTC. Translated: CASTLGTGNQQYF.

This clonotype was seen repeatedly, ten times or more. CDR3 sequence: CASSYGGLADSYEQYF. In DNA form, the CDR3 reads TGCGCCAGCAGCTACGGGGGACTAGCGGACTCCTACGAGCAGTACTTC. This chain links TRBV5-1 with TRBJ2-7; 11 nucleotides agree with TRBD2. Germline trimming cut 3 bases from V and 0 bases from J; bases unmatched to any gene: 5. CDR1 is SGHRS, CDR2 YFSETQ, per germline. The CDR3 spans 16 residues.